This T cell receptor beta chain was obtained from a study of blood T cells in healthy people across ages. The study's findings and limits: Across the age range, TCR beta diversity per million T cells fell in a roughly linear way.

This clonotype was recorded a few times. Its antigen is not identified. Primed by a sample-barcoded 5' primer and a J-beta primer mix, a second PCR proceeded for about 6 to 11 cycles. All samples gave at least 2.5 million CDR3-containing paired-end reads. TCRdb re-called the 5' RACE reads with MiXCR, one entry per CDR3 protein. Of about 1.1 million distinct CDR3 sequences detected, more than 30% appear once; the ten largest clones hold roughly 14%. V was clipped by 3 bases and J by 1 base, with 16 bases between them. This CDR3 contains 17 residues. Germline V gene sequence: CDR1 LGHNT, CDR2 FRNRAP. Every donor provided roughly 10 milliliters of peripheral blood.

The clonotype was recovered from a young man in good health. The chain employs TRBV12-5 and TRBJ1-5, with D possibly being TRBD1 (5 bases). The sequencing input was blood. The CDR3 sequence is CASGFSGVGKSNQPQHF. The DNA for the CDR3 is TGTGCTAGTGGTTTCTCGGGGGTAGGCAAAAGCAATCAGCCCCAGCATTTT. Supplemented by reference TRBV12-5 and TRBJ1-5, the full variable domain reads DARVTQTPRHKVTEMGQEVTMRCQPILGHNTVFWYRQTMMQGLELLAYFRNRAPLDDSGMPKDRFSAEMPDATLATLKIQPSEPRDSAVYFCASGFSGVGKSNQPQHFGDGTRLSIL.